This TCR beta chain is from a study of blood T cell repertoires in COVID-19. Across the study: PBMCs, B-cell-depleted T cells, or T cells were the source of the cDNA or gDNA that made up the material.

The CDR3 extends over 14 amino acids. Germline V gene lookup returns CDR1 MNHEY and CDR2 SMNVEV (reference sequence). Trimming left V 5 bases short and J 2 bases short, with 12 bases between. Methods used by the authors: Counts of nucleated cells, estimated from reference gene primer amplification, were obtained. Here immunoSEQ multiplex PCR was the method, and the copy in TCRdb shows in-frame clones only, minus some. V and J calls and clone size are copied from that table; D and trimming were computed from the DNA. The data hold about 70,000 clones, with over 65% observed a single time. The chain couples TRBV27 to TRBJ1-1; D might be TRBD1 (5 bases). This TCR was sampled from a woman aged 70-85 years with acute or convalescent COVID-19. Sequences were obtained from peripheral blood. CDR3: CASSPDRENTEAFF. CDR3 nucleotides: TGTGCCAGCAGTCCCGACAGAGAAAACACTGAAGCTTTCTTT.